A single T cell receptor (beta chain) is shown here with its context. This record belongs to a study of T cells after yellow fever vaccination. Study-level information: Where fractions had low cell numbers, libraries were prepared from them with the SMART-Seq v4 Ultra Low Input RNA kit.

TCRdb called the 5' RACE reads again in MiXCR, with one record for every CDR3 protein. The sample has 300,000 to 400,000 distinct CDR3 sequences, almost 4% seen once; the top ten hold roughly 26%. Between the trimmed V and J ends, which lost 1 base and 7 bases, there was a span of 16 bases. The CDR3 loop spans 15 amino acids. From germline, CDR1 is SGHVS and CDR2 FQNEAQ. This chain joins TRBV7-8 and TRBJ2-5; maybe TRBD1 (5 bases). The receptor was derived from a man between 18 and 29 years old who received the YFV17D yellow fever vaccine. The source was PBMCs, collected 5 days after the yellow fever booster vaccination. Written as DNA, the CDR3 is TGTGCCAGCAGCTTAGGGTCGTCGGGTCAGGGGACCCAGTACTTC. Encoded protein: CASSLGSSGQGTQYF. The full variable domain, in which reference TRBV7-8 and TRBJ2-5 provide the parts outside the CDR3, is GAGVSQSPRYKVAKRGQDVALRCDPISGHVSLFWYQQALGQGPEFLTYFQNEAQLDKSGLPSDRFFAERPEGSVSTLKIQRTQQEDSAVYLCASSLGSSGQGTQYFGPGTRLLVL.